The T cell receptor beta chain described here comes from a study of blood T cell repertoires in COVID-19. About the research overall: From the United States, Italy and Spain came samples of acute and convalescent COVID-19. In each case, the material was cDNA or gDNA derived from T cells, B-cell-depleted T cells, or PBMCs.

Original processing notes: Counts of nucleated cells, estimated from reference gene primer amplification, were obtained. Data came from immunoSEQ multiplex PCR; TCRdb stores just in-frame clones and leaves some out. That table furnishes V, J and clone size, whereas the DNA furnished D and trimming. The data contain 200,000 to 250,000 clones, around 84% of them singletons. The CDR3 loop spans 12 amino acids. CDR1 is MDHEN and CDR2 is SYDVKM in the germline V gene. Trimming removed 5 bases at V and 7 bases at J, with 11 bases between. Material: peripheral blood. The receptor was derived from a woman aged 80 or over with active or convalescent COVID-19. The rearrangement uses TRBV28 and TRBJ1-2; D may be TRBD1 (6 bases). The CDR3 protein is CASSETGFGYTF. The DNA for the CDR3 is TGTGCCAGCAGTGAAACAGGGTTTGGCTACACCTTC.